Listed below are T cell receptor beta chains from one sample, sequenced in a study of CD4 T cells in relation to SARS-CoV-2 and coronaviruses. The protocol was immunoSEQ multiplex PCR, while the TCRdb copy is restricted to in-frame clones and leaves out a portion. The data contain about 68,000 clones, more than 85% of them singletons. The sequencing input was naive CD4+ T cells from PBMCs. The source is a human donor in good health. Each CDR3 is given with its conserved first and last residue.

J	length	V	CDR3
TRBJ2-7	12	TRBV2	CASSLGSYEQYF
TRBJ2-5	13	TRBV11-3	CASSFGQEETQYF
TRBJ2-3	15	TRBV27	CARRSGGPGTDTQYF
TRBJ1-2	13	TRBV19	CASSIGPPGGYTF
TRBJ1-1	13	TRBV30	CAWKRGAGTEAFF
TRBJ2-7	14	TRBV9	CASSVVSDSYEQYF
TRBJ2-1	18	TRBV28	CASLKKTRGRPFNNEQFF
TRBJ2-3	16	TRBV9	CASSVGRGGSTDTQYF
TRBJ2-5	15	TRBV11-3	CASSSRTGGGETQYF
TRBJ2-2	16	TRBV5-4	CASSPGGSGYTRELFF
TRBJ1-1	14	TRBV30	CAWSVRIRDTEAFF
TRBJ2-1	14	TRBV11-2	CASSLGAIYNEQFF
TRBJ2-3	16	TRBV4-3	CASSQDHLTGADTQYF
TRBJ1-1	14	TRBV28	CASSWPGGGTEAFF
TRBJ1-3	13	TRBV30	CAWSWGSGNTIYF
TRBJ2-7	12	TRBV12-3/TRBV12-4	CASSVVWSEQYF
TRBJ1-4	15	TRBV6-1	CASSERGLPNEKLFF
TRBJ1-2	12	TRBV3-1/TRBV3-2	CASSGQGLGYTF
TRBJ1-2	13	TRBV6-5	CATARDRHYGYTF
TRBJ2-3	14	TRBV3-1/TRBV3-2	CASRRTGGPGTQYF
TRBJ2-3	15	TRBV25-1	CASSELRDSPDTQYF
TRBJ1-1	14	TRBV5-1	CASSLQGGNTEAFF
TRBJ1-4	17	TRBV9	CASSVGPTVRENEKLFF
TRBJ2-5	13	TRBV11-2	CASSFDPPGTQYF
TRBJ2-1	16	TRBV4-2	CASSPPTSGVYNEQFF
TRBJ1-5	12	TRBV28	CASSPSPYRQHF
TRBJ2-5	12	TRBV5-1	CASSATKETQYF
TRBJ2-3	11	TRBV5-1	CASSFADTQYF
TRBJ2-5	18	TRBV5-1	CASSYRGTSAIVQETQYF
TRBJ2-7	11	TRBV20-1	CSARDGTGEYF
TRBJ1-6	13	TRBV6-5	CASYGRSNSPLHF
TRBJ1-2	14	TRBV18	CASSAPGAGYGYTF
TRBJ2-4	15	TRBV28	CASSRALDRPSVQYF
TRBJ2-1	17	TRBV5-1	CASSLSPTSGTYNEQFF
TRBJ1-2	14	TRBV2	CASSGGQGDYGYTF
TRBJ2-7	13	TRBV29-1	CSVVQGQTYEQYF
TRBJ2-1	19	TRBV19	CASRATGTGATSSYNEQFF
TRBJ2-1	15	TRBV3-1/TRBV3-2	CASNTLAGGHNEQFF
TRBJ2-5	13	TRBV14	CASSQARRETQYF
TRBJ2-1	22	TRBV21-1	CASSKATNRGRRLGHSYNEQFF
TRBJ2-7	15	TRBV9	CASSVGAGGPNEQYF
TRBJ1-4	14	TRBV5-6	CASSLNRGWEKLFF
TRBJ2-3	18	TRBV5-1	CASSGTSGGPPSTDTQYF
TRBJ2-3	19	TRBV7-2	CASSLVGTSGGAGTDTQYF
TRBJ2-2	15	TRBV19	CASSIEAANTGELFF
TRBJ1-5	13	TRBV12-3/TRBV12-4	CASSLDGDQPQHF
TRBJ1-2	14	TRBV7-2	CASSLVGGPYGYTF
TRBJ2-3	16	TRBV7-8	CASSADRQGPVDTQYF
TRBJ2-6	17	TRBV19	CASSPGQGASWANVLTF
TRBJ2-7	10	TRBV20-1	CSAGKNEQYF